The 32 T cell receptor beta chains below all came from one sample that was sequenced in a study of technical replicates of blood from several donors. Data came from immunoSEQ multiplex PCR; TCRdb stores just in-frame clones and leaves some out. Of about 82,000 clones in the sample, just over 95% were seen once. Sequencing was carried out using T cells isolated from PBMCs. The receptors were gathered from a human donor in good health.

The chain links TRBV9 to TRBJ2-3; D gene unclear. Germline V gene lookup returns CDR1 SGDLS and CDR2 YYNGEE. The CDR3 runs 13 residues. The ends were cut back, 0 bases at V and 4 bases at J, with 6 bases in the middle. The CDR3 spells CASSVVSPDTQYF. CDR3 in DNA: TGTGCCAGCAGCGTAGTCTCTCCAGATACGCAGTATTTT. The variable domain in full, completed from reference TRBV9 and TRBJ2-3, reads DSGVTQTPKHLITATGQRVTLRCSPRSGDLSVYWYQQSLDQGLQFLIQYYNGEERAKGNILERFSAQQFPDLHSELNLSSLELGDSALYFCASSVVSPDTQYFGPGTRLTVL.

The chain uses TRBV7-2 and TRBJ1-4; 7 nucleotides agree with TRBD1. Trimming removed 0 bases from V and 7 bases from J; junction bases left unmatched: 8. The germline V gene encodes CDR1 SGHTA and CDR2 FQGNSA. This CDR3 comprises 16 residues. CDR3 region: CASSLAPGTAGEKLFF. CDR3 coding DNA: TGTGCCAGCAGCTTAGCTCCCGGGACAGCCGGTGAAAAACTGTTTTTT.

The V call is TRBV25-1, the J call TRBJ1-1, with 9 bases identical to TRBD1. The CDR3 totals 13 residues. Germline V gives CDR1 MGHDK, CDR2 SYGVNS. V trimming: 10 bases; J trimming: 1 base; junction bases outside the gene matches: 4. The CDR3 bases are TGTGCCACCGTGGGACAGGGGAACACTGAAGCTTTCTTT. Amino acid sequence: CATVGQGNTEAFF.

The V gene is TRBV2, the J gene TRBJ1-1; tentative D call: TRBD1 (6 bases). The CDR3 consists of 13 residues. Germline values: CDR1 SNHLY, CDR2 FYNNEI. Trimming removed 4 bases at V and 2 bases at J, with 8 bases between. CDR3 region: CASSGQVNTEAFF. The CDR3 DNA sequence: TGTGCCAGCAGTGGACAGGTAAACACTGAAGCTTTCTTT.

DNA for the CDR3: TGCGCCAGCAGCACCACAGGATACGAGCAGTACTTC. The encoded protein is CASSTTGYEQYF. The gene calls are TRBV5-1 and TRBJ2-7; TRBD1 is a possible D gene (5 bases). The CDR3 covers 12 residues. Germline assignment: CDR1 SGHRS and CDR2 YFSETQ. Trimming took 4 bases from V and 4 from J, leaving 9 bases between them.

The CDR3 loop reads CASSWLAGGSYNEQFF. The DNA for the CDR3 is TGTGCCAGCAGCTGGCTAGCGGGAGGCTCCTACAATGAGCAGTTCTTC. The chain combines TRBV7-3 with TRBJ2-1, with 11 bases that match TRBD2. The CDR3 length is 16 residues. J was trimmed by 0 bases and V by 4 bases; bases with no gene match: 2. From germline, CDR1 is SGHTA and CDR2 FQGTGA.

CDR3 loop: CASSAYPGEQYF. CDR3 nucleotide sequence: TGTGCCAGCAGCGCGTATCCAGGGGAGCAGTACTTC. The chain has TRBV13 and TRBJ2-7; D is possibly TRBD1 (5 bases). Trimming removed 5 bases from V and 7 bases from J, with 12 bases in between. The CDR3 length is 12 residues. The germline CDR1 and CDR2 sequences are PRHDT and FYEKMQ (reference sequence).

The chain carries TRBV9 and TRBJ2-3, with 8 bases matching TRBD2. Germline V CDR1 and CDR2: SGDLS, YYNGEE. This CDR3 is 15 amino acids long. Trimming took 3 bases from V and 4 from J; bases not matched to a gene: 7. CDR3 nucleotides: TGTGCCAGCAGCGACTTAGCGGGGTTTCCAGATACGCAGTATTTT. It specifies CASSDLAGFPDTQYF.

This rearrangement joins TRBV27 to TRBJ2-7, with unresolved D. CDR1 is MNHEY and CDR2 is SMNVEV in the germline V gene (reference sequence). CDR3 size: 13 residues. Trimming pared 2 bases from V and 0 bases from J, leaving 5 bases between. CDR3 loop: CASSLGASYEQYF. CDR3 sequence (DNA): TGTGCCAGCAGTTTAGGAGCCTCCTACGAGCAGTACTTC.

The chain recombines TRBV11-2 with TRBJ2-7, with D possibly matching TRBD1 (5 bases). Germline values: CDR1 SGHAT, CDR2 FQNNGV. The CDR3 extends over 14 amino acids. With 0 bases removed from V and 3 bases from J, the gap between germline ends came to 9 bases. In DNA, the CDR3 is TGTGCCAGCAGCTTAGATTTGACAGACTACGAGCAGTACTTC. This encodes CASSLDLTDYEQYF.

V gene TRBV7-9 combines with J gene TRBJ2-1, with TRBD2 as a possible D gene (6 bases). CDR1 and CDR2 from the germline V gene are SEHNR and FQNEAQ (reference sequence). CDR3 length: 16 residues. Trimming removed 1 base from V and 4 bases from J, with 14 bases in between. The CDR3 loop reads CASSLVYSGGYNEQFF. In DNA form, the CDR3 reads TGTGCCAGCAGCTTAGTATATAGCGGAGGATACAATGAGCAGTTCTTC.

CDR3 in amino acids: CASSNPSDEQFF. The CDR3 DNA is TGTGCCAGCAGTAATCCAAGCGATGAGCAGTTCTTC. The gene calls are TRBV6-5 and TRBJ2-1; the D is unclear. The CDR3 extends over 12 amino acids. Germline lookup yields CDR1 MNHEY and CDR2 SVGAGI. The V end was cut by 5 bases, the J end by 8 bases, with 10 bases between.

The sample holds one count of this clone. V and J are TRBV19 and TRBJ1-2; 9 bases align to TRBD1. There are 14 residues in the CDR3. The V gene's germline CDR1 is LNHDA and CDR2 SQIVND (reference sequence). V trimming: 7 bases; J trimming: 4 bases; junction bases outside the gene matches: 7. Here the CDR3 DNA reads TGTGCCAGTATTGGACAGGGGTCCCTCTATGGCTACACCTTC. It encodes CASIGQGSLYGYTF.

The gene calls are TRBV6-1 and TRBJ1-1; TRBD1 might be the D (5 bases). The V gene's germline CDR1 is MNHNS and CDR2 SASEGT. The V end was cut by 8 bases, the J end by 6 bases, with 22 bases between. This CDR3 has 15 amino acids. CDR3 DNA: TGTGCCAGCCCGCATGGGGTGGTAGGGGTCCCTGAAGCTTTCTTT. Protein product: CASPHGVVGVPEAFF.

This clone was seen just once. The CDR3 loop reads CASSQPDRGFNQPQHF. CDR3 DNA sequence: TGCGCCAGCAGTCAACCTGACAGGGGATTCAATCAGCCCCAGCATTTT. The chain links TRBV23-1 to TRBJ1-5; TRBD1 aligns across 8 bases. TRBV23-1 is an ORF; its function is uncertain. V was pared by 2 bases and J by 3 bases, with 6 bases of the junction left unmatched. CDR3 size: 16 residues.

Only one count was recorded for this clone. The genes are TRBV15 and TRBJ2-7, with 8 bases fitting TRBD1. With V trimmed by 1 base and J by 5 bases, 4 bases remained unmatched. Germline CDR1 LNHNV, CDR2 YYDKDF (reference sequence). This CDR3 has 14 residues. The CDR3 reads CATSRGTGNHEQYF. Written as DNA, the CDR3 is TGTGCCACCAGCAGAGGGACAGGGAATCACGAGCAGTACTTC.

The rearrangement uses TRBV4-1 and TRBJ2-5; a weak D match, TRBD2 (6 bases). There are 17 residues in the CDR3. The V end was cut by 4 bases, the J end by 2 bases, with 20 bases between. CDR1 and CDR2 from the germline V gene are MGHRA and YSYEKL. CDR3 nucleotides: TGCGCCAGCAGCCTCCAATCTGGGGGTGGGGGGCAAGAGACCCAGTACTTC. Protein product: CASSLQSGGGGQETQYF.

The gene calls are TRBV7-2 and TRBJ2-1, with D possibly matching TRBD1 (5 bases). The CDR3 runs 13 residues. CDR1 is SGHTA, CDR2 FQGNSA, per germline. V lost 3 bases and J lost 6, with 9 bases in between. The CDR3 protein is CASSFFGANEQFF. CDR3 sequence (DNA): TGTGCCAGCAGCTTTTTTGGGGCCAATGAGCAGTTCTTC.

The chain uses TRBV7-3 and TRBJ2-5; the match to TRBD1 covers 7 bases. With V trimmed by 2 bases and J by 1 base, 10 bases remained unmatched. CDR3 length: 17 amino acids. Germline CDR1 SGHTA, CDR2 FQGTGA. CDR3 amino acids: CASSLYAPTGLQETQYF. Written as DNA, the CDR3 is TGTGCCAGCAGCTTATACGCCCCGACAGGGCTCCAAGAGACCCAGTACTTC.

This chain uses TRBV4-2 with TRBJ1-4, with D hard to call. V lost 0 bases, J lost 6 bases, and 11 bases lay in between. The germline V gene has CDR1 LGHNA and CDR2 YNFKEQ. The CDR3 sequence is 15 residues long. The CDR3 here is CASSQDGQDYEKLFF. The CDR3 region has the DNA TGTGCCAGCAGCCAAGATGGGCAGGACTATGAAAAACTGTTTTTT.

The J gene is TRBJ2-1, the V gene TRBV9; D is perhaps TRBD2 (5 bases). This CDR3 region has 16 residues. CDR1 and CDR2 (germline): SGDLS, YYNGEE. Trimming shortened V by 2 bases and J by 4 bases, and 16 bases separated the two germline ends. CDR3 coding DNA: TGTGCCAGCAGCGTGACCCAGGCCGGGAAATACAATGAGCAGTTCTTC. It encodes CASSVTQAGKYNEQFF.

The table lists this clone with a count of one. The chain employs TRBV29-1 and TRBJ2-7, with 14 positions matching TRBD2. Per the germline V gene, CDR1 is SQVTM and CDR2 is ANQGSEA. The CDR3 is 14 amino acids. J was trimmed by 4 bases and V by 4 bases; bases with no gene match: 3. The CDR3 sequence is CSVVGTSGSYEQYF. DNA for the CDR3: TGCAGCGTTGTGGGGACTAGCGGGAGTTACGAGCAGTACTTC.

V gene TRBV5-1 combines with J gene TRBJ1-4; perhaps TRBD1 as D (5 bases). The CDR3 is made up of 14 amino acids. Trimming stripped 4 bases from V and 6 bases from J, with 13 bases between. Per the germline V gene, CDR1 is SGHRS and CDR2 is YFSETQ. CDR3 amino acids: CASSARVSDEKLFF. In DNA, the CDR3 is TGCGCCAGCAGCGCCAGGGTATCAGATGAAAAACTGTTTTTT.

CDR3 protein: CASSQDSTGTGYSEQYF. The CDR3 DNA reads TGCGCCAGCAGCCAAGATTCCACCGGGACAGGGTATTCCGAGCAGTACTTC. The chain employs TRBV4-3 and TRBJ2-7; TRBD1 agrees at 9 bases. The germline gives CDR1 LGHNA, CDR2 YSLEER. This CDR3 has 17 amino acids. The V gene end was trimmed by 0 bases and the J gene end by 6 bases; junction bases not matched to a gene: 12.

The chain links TRBV2 to TRBJ2-7, with D possibly matching TRBD1 (5 bases). Deletions cut 6 bases from V and 2 bases from J, with 11 bases between. CDR1 and CDR2 (germline): SNHLY, FYNNEI. There are 13 residues in the CDR3. The CDR3 sequence: CASSVDRTYEQYF. CDR3 DNA sequence: TGTGCCAGCAGCGTAGACAGAACCTACGAGCAGTACTTC.

The rearrangement joins TRBV18 to TRBJ2-5, with a weak D call TRBD2 (5 bases). The germline gives CDR1 KGHSH, CDR2 LQKENI. V was clipped by 3 bases and J by 5 bases, with 13 bases between them. The CDR3 is 14 residues long. The chain's CDR3 is CASSPPGRLETQYF. The CDR3 DNA follows: TGTGCCAGCTCACCCCCGGGGAGATTGGAGACCCAGTACTTC.

This chain joins TRBV19 and TRBJ1-1, with 7 bases that match TRBD1. The CDR3 contains 15 residues. CDR1 is LNHDA, CDR2 SQIVND, per germline (reference sequence). The V and J ends lost 4 bases and 5 bases, in that order; junction bases with no gene match: 10. The CDR3 DNA follows: TGTGCCAGTAGTACCCGAAACCGACAGGGAACTGAAGCTTTCTTT. Protein product: CASSTRNRQGTEAFF.

This chain joins TRBV7-7 and TRBJ2-1; TRBD2 matches at 9 bases. The junction had 4 bases not matched to a gene; V was cut back by 0 bases and J by 1 base. The CDR3 is 17 amino acids. Germline CDR1 reads SSHAT; CDR2 reads FNYEAQ (reference sequence). The CDR3, as DNA: TGTGCCAGCAGCTTAGCGCTAGCGGGAAATTCCTACAATGAGCAGTTCTTC. This sequence encodes CASSLALAGNSYNEQFF.

The chain recombines TRBV4-1 with TRBJ2-7; TRBD2 matches 13 bases. Germline V gives CDR1 MGHRA, CDR2 YSYEKL. This CDR3 is built from 17 residues. J was trimmed by 6 bases and V by 4 bases; bases with no gene match: 12. CDR3 loop: CASSPRATSGRSREQYF. For the CDR3, the DNA is TGCGCCAGCAGCCCACGGGCGACTAGCGGGAGGTCTCGCGAGCAGTACTTC.

In this sample, this clone turned up once. The CDR3 nucleotides read TGTGCCAGCAGCTTGGATCTAGCGGCCTACGAGCAGTACTTC. It yields the protein CASSLDLAAYEQYF. This chain uses TRBV5-5 with TRBJ2-7; 7 bases are a match to TRBD2. The germline V gene has CDR1 SGHKS and CDR2 YYEKEE (reference sequence). This CDR3 contains 14 residues. The J segment lost 2 bases and the V segment lost 0 bases, leaving 2 bases of the junction unmatched.

The CDR3 nucleotides read TGTGCCACCAGCAGGGACGGGGTCAGCGGAGAGACCCAGTACTTC. It is translated as CATSRDGVSGETQYF. The chain joins TRBV15 to TRBJ2-5, with D perhaps TRBD2 (5 bases). Trimming took 3 bases from V and 4 from J, leaving 15 bases between them. The CDR3 loop spans 15 amino acids. CDR1 is LNHNV and CDR2 is YYDKDF in the germline V gene (reference sequence).

The chain is built from TRBV5-6 and TRBJ1-1; 9 positions match TRBD1. CDR3 length: 14 residues. The V gene end was trimmed by 2 bases and the J gene end by 3 bases; junction bases not matched to a gene: 2. In germline, CDR1 is SGHDT, CDR2 YYEEEE. Here the CDR3 DNA reads TGTGCCAGCAGCTTTACAGGGGGCTACACTGAAGCTTTCTTT. As protein: CASSFTGGYTEAFF.